Below, 27 T cell receptor beta chains from the same sample are listed, as sequenced in a study of cytomegalovirus exposure and HLA in healthy donors (dated by TCRdb to 2017 to 2019). Library preparation was by the immunoSEQ multiplex PCR assay. For the multiplex PCR, a mixture combining 60 forward primers for TCR Vbeta segments and 13 reverse primers for TCR Jbeta segments was used. As stored in TCRdb, this immuneACCESS dataset retains in-frame rearrangements with V and J assigned. A fraction of the clones does not appear; measured against another copy, unresolved V genes explain less than half of the discrepancy, and the remainder lacks a known reason. The sample profile shows some 200,000 clones; 60% to 85% of them were found once. The top ten hold over 1.5% of the sample. The material sequenced was PBMCs. Receptors were obtained from a girl aged 10 to 17 in good health and CMV-seropositive.

This chain links TRBV2 with TRBJ1-1; the match to TRBD1 covers 8 bases. Germline loops: CDR1 SNHLY, CDR2 FYNNEI. The V segment lost 5 bases and the J segment 6 bases; nucleotides outside the gene matches: 8. The CDR3 runs 14 residues. This chain's CDR3 is CASSLRQGSAEAFF. CDR3 nucleotide sequence: TGTGCCAGCAGTCTACGACAGGGGTCTGCTGAAGCTTTCTTT.

The chain recombines TRBV9 with TRBJ2-7, with a possible D match to TRBD1 (6 bases). The V gene's germline CDR1 is SGDLS and CDR2 YYNGEE. The V and J ends lost 2 bases and 1 base respectively, with 10 bases between them. The CDR3 extends over 14 amino acids. This CDR3 reads CASSVGTPSYEQYF. For the CDR3, the DNA is TGTGCCAGCAGCGTCGGGACACCGTCCTACGAGCAGTACTTC.

The DNA of the CDR3 is TGTGCCAGCAGCGTAGTGGACAGCGCTAACTATGGCTACACCTTC. It codes for CASSVVDSANYGYTF. This rearrangement joins TRBV9 to TRBJ1-2, with a possible D match to TRBD1 (6 bases). The CDR3 totals 15 residues. The V gene lost 0 bases and the J gene lost 0 bases, with 9 bases spanning the gap. CDR1 is SGDLS and CDR2 is YYNGEE in the germline V gene.

This clone has more than one count but fewer than ten. The chain uses TRBV7-2 and TRBJ1-5; 9 nucleotides line up with TRBD1. Germline-derived CDR1 and CDR2 are SGHTA and FQGNSA. The CDR3 sequence is 16 residues long. Trimming removed 5 bases from V and 4 bases from J; junction bases left unmatched: 9. In nucleotides, the CDR3 is TGTGCCAGCAGCCTATCCACAGGGGGCCAAAATCAGCCCCAGCATTTT. Its protein product is CASSLSTGGQNQPQHF.

This rearrangement joins TRBV11-2 to TRBJ2-7; D ambiguous. This CDR3 comprises 13 residues. CDR1 and CDR2 (germline): SGHAT, FQNNGV. V shed 0 bases and J shed 2 bases, with 5 bases lying between them. CDR3 in amino acids: CASSLDHTYEQYF. CDR3 in DNA: TGTGCCAGCAGCTTAGATCACACCTACGAGCAGTACTTC.

J is TRBJ2-3 and V is TRBV19; maybe TRBD2 (5 bases). CDR3 length equals 17 residues. Between the trimmed V and J ends, which lost 1 base and 4 bases, there was a span of 18 bases. From germline, CDR1 is LNHDA and CDR2 SQIVND (reference sequence). The CDR3 sequence is CASSIGGDWASPDTQYF. The CDR3 coding sequence is TGTGCCAGTAGTATAGGGGGAGACTGGGCCAGCCCAGATACGCAGTATTTT.

Only a few counts were recorded for this clone. J is TRBJ2-7 and V is TRBV2, with TRBD1 matching 7 bases. Trimming at V came to 6 bases and at J to 1 base, leaving 6 bases not matched to a gene. Germline values: CDR1 SNHLY, CDR2 FYNNEI. The CDR3 runs to 14 residues. As DNA, the CDR3 is TGTGCCAGCAGGAGGGACAGCCAGTCCTACGAGCAGTACTTC. Translating gives CASRRDSQSYEQYF.

J is TRBJ1-2 and V is TRBV6-6, with 9 positions matching TRBD1. The V gene end was trimmed by 7 bases and the J gene end by 7 bases; junction bases not matched to a gene: 16. This CDR3 spans 16 amino acids. Germline loops: CDR1 MNHNY, CDR2 SVGAGI (reference sequence). In DNA, the CDR3 is TGTGCCAGCACTTCACCCTCCGGGGACAGGGAGGGTGGCTACACCTTC. It yields the protein CASTSPSGDREGGYTF.

This clone was seen only once. The genes are TRBV6-1 and TRBJ1-2; 9 bases align to TRBD1. The CDR3 is 16 residues long. Germline lookup yields CDR1 MNHNS and CDR2 SASEGT. V dropped 1 base and J dropped 8; count of bases not matched to a gene: 11. CDR3: CASSEVGVGTGYGYTF. CDR3 nucleotides: TGTGCCAGCAGTGAAGTAGGGGTCGGGACAGGGTACGGCTACACCTTC.

Here the CDR3 DNA reads TGTGCCAGCAGTGAGGTACGGACAGGGGCCAATTCACCCCTCCACTTT. It specifies CASSEVRTGANSPLHF. The gene calls are TRBV6-1 and TRBJ1-6; 9 bases are a match to TRBD1. The CDR3 is made up of 16 amino acids. The ends lost 3 bases at V and 7 bases at J; junction bases unmatched: 7. The germline V gene encodes CDR1 MNHNS and CDR2 SASEGT.

This clone appeared once. The chain is built from TRBV11-3 and TRBJ2-3, with 9 bases fitting TRBD2. Losses at the gene ends were 1 base for V and 1 base for J; bases not matched to a gene: 3. In germline, CDR1 is SGHNT, CDR2 YENEEA. The CDR3 extends over 16 amino acids. CDR3 sequence reads: CASSLVSGGRTDTQYF. The DNA of the CDR3 is TGTGCCAGCAGCTTAGTTAGCGGGGGCCGCACAGATACGCAGTATTTT.

The chain employs TRBV19 and TRBJ2-2; 7 nucleotides match TRBD1. V was pared by 4 bases and J by 6 bases, with 2 bases of the junction left unmatched. The CDR3 is made up of 13 amino acids. Germline assignment: CDR1 LNHDA and CDR2 SQIVND (reference sequence). CDR3 protein: CASSRTGAGELFF. The CDR3 bases are TGTGCCAGTAGTAGGACAGGTGCCGGGGAGCTGTTTTTT.

The chain carries TRBV9 and TRBJ1-6; no clear D. V was cut by 7 bases and J by 11 bases, with 16 bases left in between. CDR1 is SGDLS, CDR2 YYNGEE, per germline. This CDR3 contains 13 residues. DNA for the CDR3: TGTGCCAGCGGAGCTGACCTAAATCCACCCCTCCACTTT. Its translation is CASGADLNPPLHF.

The gene calls are TRBV7-9 and TRBJ2-1, with 8 bases that match TRBD2. V lost 3 bases, J lost 10 bases, and 2 bases stayed unmatched. This CDR3 is built from 12 residues. Germline V lookup: CDR1 SEHNR, CDR2 FQNEAQ (reference sequence). The CDR3 DNA reads TGTGCCAGCAGCTTTGGCGGGGGGGAGCAGTTCTTC. Protein product: CASSFGGGEQFF.

The gene calls are TRBV11-2 and TRBJ1-5; 10 bases map to TRBD1. The CDR3 has 16 residues. With 6 bases clipped from V and 8 bases from J, the junction kept 13 bases outside the gene matches. Per the germline V gene, CDR1 is SGHAT and CDR2 is FQNNGV. The CDR3 is CASRRDRGLSREPQHF. In nucleotides, the CDR3 is TGTGCCAGCAGAAGGGACAGGGGCCTTAGTCGGGAGCCCCAGCATTTT.

This chain uses TRBV2 with TRBJ2-5; a weak D match, TRBD1 (6 bases). The CDR3 consists of 13 residues. CDR1 SNHLY and CDR2 FYNNEI come from the germline V gene. Trimming removed 5 bases at V and 1 base at J, with 8 bases between. The CDR3 sequence is CASSQDSQETQYF. CDR3 DNA: TGTGCCAGCAGTCAGGACAGCCAAGAGACCCAGTACTTC.

The chain joins TRBV4-3 to TRBJ2-7; 8 bases line up with TRBD2. Per germline, CDR1 LGHNA and CDR2 YSLEER. CDR3 length: 15 amino acids. Unmatched junction bases numbered 8, after V lost 5 bases and J lost 2 bases. CDR3 sequence: CASSSSGGQTYEQYF. DNA for the CDR3: TGCGCCAGCAGCTCCTCGGGGGGGCAAACCTACGAGCAGTACTTC.

This clone was picked up a small number of times. The rearrangement uses TRBV7-9 and TRBJ2-7, with 14 nucleotides matching TRBD2. The V gene's germline CDR1 is SEHNR and CDR2 FQNEAQ (reference sequence). This CDR3 region has 19 residues. J gave up 4 bases and V 1 base, and 12 bases lay outside the gene matches. As DNA, the CDR3 is TGTGCCAGCAGCTTAGGACTAGCGGGGGGGAATACCCTCACTTACGAGCAGTACTTC. It yields the protein CASSLGLAGGNTLTYEQYF.

This clone was seen once. V gene TRBV5-1 combines with J gene TRBJ2-3, with a possible D match to TRBD2 (6 bases). The CDR3 extends over 16 amino acids. The germline V gene encodes CDR1 SGHRS and CDR2 YFSETQ. V was shortened by 0 bases and J by 2 bases, with 13 bases between the two germline ends. The CDR3 spells CASSLALGLNTDTQYF. CDR3 sequence (DNA): TGCGCCAGCAGCTTGGCCTTGGGACTCAACACAGATACGCAGTATTTT.

The chain recombines TRBV10-1 with TRBJ1-1, with a possible D match to TRBD1 (5 bases). Germline lookup yields CDR1 WNHNN and CDR2 SYGVQD (reference sequence). CDR3 length: 14 residues. The ends were cut back, 4 bases at V and 2 bases at J, with 11 bases in the middle. The CDR3 loop reads CASSGGVGNTEAFF. The DNA for the CDR3 is TGCGCCAGCAGTGGGGGGGTCGGCAACACTGAAGCTTTCTTT.

This clone was seen only a few times. V gene TRBV6-5 combines with J gene TRBJ1-1; D possibly corresponds to TRBD1 (5 bases). Germline V gene data show CDR1 as MNHEY and CDR2 as SVGAGI. The CDR3 extends over 15 amino acids. V lost 0 bases to trimming and J lost 1 base, with 9 bases between them. In DNA, the CDR3 is TGTGCCAGCAGTTACTCCTATACAGGGAACACTGAAGCTTTCTTT. It yields the protein CASSYSYTGNTEAFF.

In this sample, this clone turned up many times. V and J are TRBV6-1 and TRBJ2-5, with 9 positions matching TRBD2. Trimming cost V 2 bases and J 2 bases; bases outside gene matches: 3. Germline CDR1 is MNHNS and CDR2 is SASEGT. The CDR3 loop spans 15 amino acids. Here the CDR3 reads CASSEQRGAQETQYF. The CDR3 DNA is TGTGCCAGCAGTGAACAGCGGGGGGCTCAAGAGACCCAGTACTTC.

The genes are TRBV11-2 and TRBJ1-1; 7 bases are shared with TRBD1. The CDR3 contains 15 residues. V lost 6 bases and J lost 4; bases outside the gene matches: 11. Germline V gene sequence: CDR1 SGHAT, CDR2 FQNNGV. CDR3 in DNA: TGTGCCAGCAGAACACAAGGGGGCTCAAGCACTGAAGCTTTCTTT. Translated, it gives CASRTQGGSSTEAFF.

The chain employs TRBV6-7 and TRBJ2-5, with D perhaps matching TRBD2 (6 bases). TRBV6-7 is labeled an ORF, and its function is uncertain. The CDR3 totals 14 residues. V was shortened by 5 bases and J by 1 base, with 11 bases between the two germline ends. The CDR3 spells CASSTGTLQETQYF. In nucleotides, the CDR3 is TGTGCCAGCAGTACCGGGACTCTCCAAGAGACCCAGTACTTC.

The V and J genes are TRBV27 and TRBJ2-7; perhaps TRBD1 as D (7 bases). Per the germline V gene, CDR1 is MNHEY and CDR2 is SMNVEV (reference sequence). V was pared by 5 bases and J by 5 bases, with 28 bases between. The CDR3 runs to 18 residues. The DNA for the CDR3 is TGTGCCAGCAGTCCGCGGGGACAGATACTAATCCCTAGGGACGAGCAGTACTTC. The encoded protein is CASSPRGQILIPRDEQYF.

This rearrangement joins TRBV6-1 to TRBJ1-5; TRBD1 might be the D (5 bases). The CDR3 loop spans 15 amino acids. Trimming left V 1 base short and J 4 bases short, with 11 bases between. Germline CDR1 MNHNS, CDR2 SASEGT. CDR3 region: CASSEGQGLNQPQHF. The CDR3 coding sequence is TGTGCCAGCAGTGAAGGGCAGGGCTTGAATCAGCCCCAGCATTTT.

This chain links TRBV11-3 with TRBJ1-1; TRBD1 agrees at 7 bases. From germline, CDR1 is SGHNT and CDR2 YENEEA. The CDR3 runs 12 residues. V lost 5 bases and J lost 6; bases outside the gene matches: 3. CDR3 sequence (DNA): TGTGCCAGCAGCGTACAGGGGTCTGAAGCTTTCTTT. Translating gives CASSVQGSEAFF.